This T cell receptor (beta chain) was identified in a study of OX40 agonist ivuxolimab in advanced cancers. Overall study context: Under the entry rules, prior anti-PD-1, anti-PD-L1 or anti-CTLA-4 therapy was allowed, and roughly 41% had some.

Assay: immunoSEQ multiplex PCR; the TCRdb copy retains only in-frame clones and omits some. The data hold about 78,000 clones, with roughly 83% observed a single time. The CDR3 spans 13 residues. This sequence was found in an adult with an advanced solid tumor such as melanoma, head and neck, liver or kidney cancer. The rearrangement joins TRBV21-1 to TRBJ2-7; the DNA was not compared with TRBD2, the D call given in the table. TRBV21-1 is a documented pseudogene. The sample was CD4+ or CD8+ T cells sorted from blood, taken in a trial of the OX40 agonist ivuxolimab. CDR3 coding DNA: TGTGCCAGCAGCACCGGTGTCGCCTACGAGCAGTACTTC. This gives the protein CASSTGVAYEQYF.